A selection of T cell receptor beta chains follows, all from one sample in a study of T cells in Graves' hyperthyroidism and ophthalmopathy. One entry per CDR3 protein results from TCRdb running MiXCR on the multiplex PCR reads. The repertoire holds 650,000 to 800,000 distinct CDR3 sequences, just under 45% seen once, with roughly 6.5% in the top ten. The specimen was peripheral blood or thyroid tissue (not recorded which). The receptor set was obtained from an adult man with Graves' disease, either hyperthyroidism or ophthalmopathy (not recorded which). Both conserved end residues are part of each CDR3. The order of the fields is D gene, clone size, V gene, J gene, CDR3 protein, CDR3 DNA. D genes are given only for firm matches. Clone size is shown for a subset of rows, as once, few, many or a class of expanded clone.

>TRBD2|many|TRBV2|TRBJ2-7
CASRGTTAWQYF
TGTGCCAGCAGGGGGACTACGGCGTGGCAGTACTTC
>-|-|TRBV29-1|TRBJ1-2
CSALRGGDYGYTF
TGCAGCGCCCTAAGGGGGGGGGACTATGGCTACACCTTC
>TRBD1|many|TRBV2|TRBJ1-5
CASSVRGQGNQPQHF
TGTGCCAGCAGTGTTAGGGGACAGGGCAATCAGCCCCAGCATTTT
>-|once|TRBV7-9|TRBJ1-2
CASQTNYGYTF
TGTGCTAGTCAGACCAACTATGGCTACACCTTC
>-|-|TRBV24-1|TRBJ2-2
CATSLDPSQGFSGELFF
TGTGCCACCAGTCTTGATCCGAGTCAGGGCTTCTCCGGGGAGCTGTTTTTT
>TRBD1|many|TRBV10-3|TRBJ1-3
CAISRGDRGPGNTIYF
TGTGCCATCAGTCGCGGGGACAGGGGGCCTGGAAACACCATATATTTT
>TRBD1|-|TRBV10-3|TRBJ1-6
CAISESLTGNNSPLHF
TGTGCCATCAGTGAGTCCCTGACAGGGAATAATTCACCCCTCCACTTT
>-|few|TRBV7-9|TRBJ1-5
CASSPRGGLSQPQHF
TGCGCCAGCAGCCCCCGGGGGGGGTTAAGCCAGCCCCAGCATTTT
>-|-|TRBV29-1|TRBJ1-1
CSLASRGFFEAFF
TGCAGCTTAGCGTCCAGGGGATTTTTTGAAGCTTTCTTT
>-|-|TRBV29-1|TRBJ1-2
CSVEGSGTNYGYTF
TGCAGCGTTGAAGGAAGTGGAACCAACTATGGCTACACCTTC
>-|many|TRBV29-1|TRBJ2-2
CSVVLGYGTGELFF
TGCAGCGTTGTTCTAGGGTATGGTACCGGGGAGCTGTTTTTT
>TRBD1|-|TRBV7-9|TRBJ2-2
CASSNRQGNTGELFF
TGTGCCAGCAGTAATAGACAGGGGAACACCGGGGAGCTGTTTTTT
>-|many|TRBV7-6|TRBJ2-5
CASSFRAGETQYF
TGTGCTAGCAGCTTCCGGGCCGGTGAGACCCAGTACTTC
>TRBD1|many|TRBV29-1|TRBJ2-7
CSVDGQGGSEQYF
TGCAGCGTTGATGGACAGGGCGGGTCCGAGCAGTACTTC
>TRBD1|many|TRBV6-5|TRBJ1-1
CAIRRQGAGSEAFF
TGTGCCATCAGGAGACAGGGGGCAGGATCTGAAGCTTTCTTT
>-|-|TRBV7-9|TRBJ1-3
CASSSLARSGNTIYF
TGTGCCAGCAGCTCTCTGGCCCGCTCTGGAAACACCATATATTTT
>-|few|TRBV4-1|TRBJ1-2
CASSQDLYGPGYTF
TGCGCCAGCAGCCAAGATCTGTACGGGCCTGGCTACACCTTC
>-|few|TRBV9|TRBJ1-3
CASSPRGTESSGNTIYF
TGTGCCAGCAGCCCCAGAGGGACCGAGAGCTCTGGAAACACCATATATTTT
>TRBD1|-|TRBV5-6|TRBJ1-2
CASSLHRGTRGYTF
TGTGCCAGCAGCTTGCACAGGGGAACGCGTGGCTACACCTTC
>TRBD1|many|TRBV29-1|TRBJ2-5
CSAQGAGTQYF
TGCAGCGCCCAGGGGGCGGGGACCCAGTACTTC
>-|many|TRBV6-1|TRBJ1-1
CASNPHGLEAFF
TGTGCCAGCAATCCGCACGGGCTCGAAGCTTTCTTT
>-|many|TRBV10-1|TRBJ2-2
CASSIDTGELFF
TGCGCCAGCAGTATCGACACCGGGGAGCTGTTTTTT
>TRBD2|once|TRBV20-1|TRBJ2-3
CSAGGGRTDTQYF
TGCAGTGCAGGCGGCGGGAGAACAGATACGCAGTATTTT
>-|-|TRBV4-2|TRBJ2-6
CASSFPGTFGANVLTF
TGTGCCAGCAGCTTCCCTGGGACATTCGGGGCCAACGTCCTGACTTTC
>TRBD1|many|TRBV20-1|TRBJ1-1
CSARGDRFSAAFF
TGCAGTGCTAGAGGGGACAGGTTTTCCGCAGCTTTCTTT
>-|-|TRBV24-1|TRBJ1-6
CATSDFFGQNVPGHSPLHF
TGTGCCACCAGTGATTTTTTCGGACAGAACGTACCCGGGCATTCACCCCTCCACTTT
>-|-|TRBV7-8|TRBJ1-2
CASSEARPRYGYTF
TGTGCCAGCAGTGAAGCGAGGCCGAGATATGGCTACACCTTC
>-|-|TRBV27|TRBJ1-5
CASSFHRNQPQHF
TGTGCCAGCAGTTTCCATCGCAATCAGCCCCAGCATTTT
>TRBD1|-|TRBV15|TRBJ1-2
CATSSQGQGRASGYTF
TGTGCCACCAGCAGCCAAGGACAGGGGAGAGCGAGTGGCTACACCTTC
>TRBD1|few|TRBV12-3/TRBV12-4|TRBJ2-7
CASSHRQGTYEQYF
TGTGCCAGCAGTCACAGACAGGGCACCTACGAGCAGTACTTC
>TRBD1|-|TRBV10-3|TRBJ1-1
CAISEPNRGTEAFF
TGTGCCATCAGTGAACCGAACAGGGGGACTGAAGCTTTCTTT
>-|-|TRBV7-3|TRBJ2-7
CASSGVDRGVYEQYF
TGTGCCAGCAGTGGGGTTGACAGAGGAGTCTACGAGCAGTACTTC
>TRBD1|few|TRBV12-3/TRBV12-4|TRBJ2-5
CASSRDRATQYF
TGTGCCAGCAGCCGGGACAGGGCGACCCAGTACTTC
>-|few|TRBV10-3|TRBJ1-2
CASSVTEDYGYTF
TGTGCCAGCAGTGTGACAGAGGACTATGGCTACACCTTC
>TRBD1|many|TRBV25-1|TRBJ1-2
CASSEPGTALNYGYTF
TGTGCCAGCAGTGAACCCGGGACAGCCCTTAACTATGGCTACACCTTC
>TRBD1|few|TRBV7-9|TRBJ2-7
CASSLRTGNYEQYF
TGCGCCAGCAGCTTACGGACAGGGAACTACGAGCAGTACTTC
>TRBD1|many|TRBV2|TRBJ2-7
CASSTGTGAEEQYF
TGTGCCAGCAGTACCGGGACAGGGGCCGAGGAGCAGTACTTC
>-|-|TRBV6-5|TRBJ2-6
CASSLLAGANVLTF
TGTGCCAGCAGTTTATTGGCTGGGGCCAACGTCCTGACTTTC
>TRBD2|-|TRBV10-3|TRBJ2-7
CAISLAGGGYSSYEQYF
TGTGCCATCAGCTTAGCTGGGGGGGGTTATAGCTCCTACGAGCAGTACTTC
>-|-|TRBV2|TRBJ2-5
CASSPSSMETQYF
TGTGCCAGCTCTCCCTCTAGTATGGAGACCCAGTACTTC
>TRBD2|-|TRBV2|TRBJ2-2
CATGPAGGRGTGELFF
TGTGCCACTGGACCAGCGGGAGGGCGGGGCACCGGGGAGCTGTTTTTT
>TRBD1|-|TRBV19|TRBJ2-2
CASSMGQGITGELFF
TGTGCCAGTAGTATGGGACAGGGTATTACCGGGGAGCTGTTTTTT
>-|-|TRBV7-2|TRBJ1-3
CASSPSKGDTSGNTIYF
TGTGCCAGCAGTCCTTCTAAAGGGGACACCTCTGGAAACACCATATATTTT
>-|many|TRBV7-8|TRBJ2-5
CASSFQGGETQYF
TGTGCCAGCAGCTTCCAGGGAGGAGAGACCCAGTACTTC
>TRBD1|-|TRBV20-1|TRBJ1-1
CSAREWTGYTEAFF
TGCAGTGCTAGAGAATGGACAGGATACACTGAAGCTTTCTTT
>TRBD1|few|TRBV7-8|TRBJ1-1
CASSLEGRGRLRNTEAFF
TGTGCCAGCAGCTTAGAGGGCAGGGGGCGACTAAGGAACACTGAAGCTTTCTTT
>TRBD1|many|TRBV27|TRBJ1-6
CASRTGNSPLHF
TGTGCCAGCAGGACAGGGAATTCACCCCTCCACTTT
>-|-|TRBV7-9|TRBJ1-5
CASSPREGQETQHF
TGTGCCAGCAGCCCCAGGGAGGGGCAAGAGACCCAGCATTTT
>TRBD1|-|TRBV28|TRBJ1-4
CASSWTGGREKLFF
TGTGCCAGCAGTTGGACAGGGGGCCGGGAAAAACTGTTTTTT
>TRBD2|few|TRBV7-2|TRBJ2-2
CASSLASGRFAGELFF
TGTGCCAGCAGCTTAGCTAGCGGGAGGTTCGCCGGGGAGCTGTTTTTT
>TRBD1|few|TRBV2|TRBJ1-5
CASSIHRGRNQPQHF
TGTGCCAGCAGCATACACAGGGGGAGAAATCAGCCCCAGCATTTT
>-|few|TRBV10-3|TRBJ1-3
CAISESSGTPGNTIYF
TGTGCCATCAGTGAGTCATCCGGGACGCCTGGAAACACCATATATTTT
>-|many|TRBV9|TRBJ2-7
CASSVGGGEQYF
TGTGCCAGCAGCGTAGGTGGGGGCGAGCAGTACTTC